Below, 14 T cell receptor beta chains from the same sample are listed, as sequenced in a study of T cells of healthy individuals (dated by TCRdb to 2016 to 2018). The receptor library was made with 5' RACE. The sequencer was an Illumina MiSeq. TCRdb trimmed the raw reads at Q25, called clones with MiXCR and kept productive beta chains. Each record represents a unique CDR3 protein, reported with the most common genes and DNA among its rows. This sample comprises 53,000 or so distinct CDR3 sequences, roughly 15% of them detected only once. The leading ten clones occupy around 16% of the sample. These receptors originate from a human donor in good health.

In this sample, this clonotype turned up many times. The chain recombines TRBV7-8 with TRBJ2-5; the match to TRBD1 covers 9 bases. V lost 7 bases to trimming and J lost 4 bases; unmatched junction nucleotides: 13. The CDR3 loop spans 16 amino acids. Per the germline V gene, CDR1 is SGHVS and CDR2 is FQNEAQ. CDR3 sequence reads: CASIHGPGQGRETQYF. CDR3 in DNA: TGTGCCAGCATCCACGGGCCGGGACAGGGTAGAGAGACCCAGTACTTC.

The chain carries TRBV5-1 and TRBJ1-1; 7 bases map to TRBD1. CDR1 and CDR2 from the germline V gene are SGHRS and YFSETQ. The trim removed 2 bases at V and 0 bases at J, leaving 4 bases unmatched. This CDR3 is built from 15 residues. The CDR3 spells CASSFRGELNTEAFF. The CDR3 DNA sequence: TGCGCCAGCAGCTTCAGGGGGGAGTTGAACACTGAAGCTTTCTTT.

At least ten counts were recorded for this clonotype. Here the CDR3 reads CATEDRGLLGTEAFF. CDR3 coding DNA: TGTGCCACAGAGGACAGGGGTCTTCTCGGCACTGAAGCTTTCTTT. V gene TRBV13 combines with J gene TRBJ1-1, with TRBD1 matching over 9 bases. The germline V gene has CDR1 PRHDT and CDR2 FYEKMQ (reference sequence). The CDR3 spans 15 residues. V shed 10 bases and J 4 bases; nucleotides not matched to a gene: 13. Filled out from reference TRBV13 and TRBJ1-1, the complete variable domain reads AAGVIQSPRHLIKEKRETATLKCYPIPRHDTVYWYQQGPGQDPQFLISFYEKMQSDKGSIPDRFSAQQFSDYHSELNMSSLELGDSALYFCATEDRGLLGTEAFFGQGTRLTVV.

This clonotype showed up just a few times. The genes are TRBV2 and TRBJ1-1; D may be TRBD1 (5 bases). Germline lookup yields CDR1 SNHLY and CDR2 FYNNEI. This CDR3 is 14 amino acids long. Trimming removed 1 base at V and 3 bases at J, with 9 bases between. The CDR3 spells CASSEDGGYTEAFF. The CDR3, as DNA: TGTGCCAGCAGTGAAGATGGGGGTTACACTGAAGCTTTCTTT.

CDR3 DNA: TGTGCCAGCAGCCCCCACAGCACCGGGGAGCTGTTTTTT. It encodes CASSPHSTGELFF. The chain couples TRBV12-3 or TRBV12-4 to TRBJ2-2, with D unresolved. The V end lost 6 bases, the J end lost 4 bases, and 9 bases lay between the germline ends. The CDR3 is 13 residues long.

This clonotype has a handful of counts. CDR3 DNA sequence: TGTGCCAGCAGGAGACAGGGTATAGACACTGAAGCTTTCTTT. This gives the protein CASRRQGIDTEAFF. The genes are TRBV6-1 and TRBJ1-1; 7 nucleotides align to TRBD1. The V gene's germline CDR1 is MNHNS and CDR2 SASEGT. There are 14 residues in the CDR3. V lost 6 bases to trimming and J lost 3 bases; unmatched junction nucleotides: 7.

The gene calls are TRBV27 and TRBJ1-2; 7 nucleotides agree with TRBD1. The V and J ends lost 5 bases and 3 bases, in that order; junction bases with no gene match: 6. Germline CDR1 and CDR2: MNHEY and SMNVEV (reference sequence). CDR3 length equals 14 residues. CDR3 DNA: TGTGCCAGCAGTGCAGGGGGAGGATACTATGGCTACACCTTC. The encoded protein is CASSAGGGYYGYTF.

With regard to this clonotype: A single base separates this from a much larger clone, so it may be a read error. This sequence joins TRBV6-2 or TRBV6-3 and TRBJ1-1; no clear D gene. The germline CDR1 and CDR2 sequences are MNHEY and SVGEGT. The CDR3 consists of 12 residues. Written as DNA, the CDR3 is TGTGTCAGCAGTTCGGTAGGCACTGAAGCTTTCTTT. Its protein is CVSSSVGTEAFF.

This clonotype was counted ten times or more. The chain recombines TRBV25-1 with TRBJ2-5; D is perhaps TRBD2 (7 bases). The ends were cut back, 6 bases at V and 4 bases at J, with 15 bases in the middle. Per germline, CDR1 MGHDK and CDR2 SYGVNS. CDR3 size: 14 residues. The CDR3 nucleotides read TGTGCCAGCAGCCCTACAGGGAGGGGAGAGACCCAGTACTTC. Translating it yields CASSPTGRGETQYF.

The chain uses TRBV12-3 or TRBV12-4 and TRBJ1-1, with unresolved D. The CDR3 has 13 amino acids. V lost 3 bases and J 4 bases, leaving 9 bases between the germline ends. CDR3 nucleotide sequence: TGTGCCAGCAGTTTTGACATTATCACTGAAGCTTTCTTT. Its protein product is CASSFDIITEAFF.

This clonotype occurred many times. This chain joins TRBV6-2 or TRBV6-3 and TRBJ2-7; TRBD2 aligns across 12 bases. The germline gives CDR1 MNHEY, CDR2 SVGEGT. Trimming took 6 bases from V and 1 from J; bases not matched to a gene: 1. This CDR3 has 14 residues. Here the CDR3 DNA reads TGTGCCAGCAGCGGGACTAGCGGGTCCTACGAGCAGTACTTC. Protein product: CASSGTSGSYEQYF.

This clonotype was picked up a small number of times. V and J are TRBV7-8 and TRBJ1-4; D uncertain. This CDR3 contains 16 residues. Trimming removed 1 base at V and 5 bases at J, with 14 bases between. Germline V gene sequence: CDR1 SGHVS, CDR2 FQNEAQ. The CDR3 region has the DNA TGTGCCAGCAGCTTAGACTTCCGTCATACCAATGAAAAACTGTTTTTT. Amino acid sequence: CASSLDFRHTNEKLFF.

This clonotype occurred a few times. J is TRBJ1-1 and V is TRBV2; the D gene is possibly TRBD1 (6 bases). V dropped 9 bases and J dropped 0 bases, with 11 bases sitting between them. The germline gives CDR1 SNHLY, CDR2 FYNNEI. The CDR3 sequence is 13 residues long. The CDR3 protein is CARTGDMNTEAFF. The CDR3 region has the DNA TGTGCCAGGACAGGAGATATGAACACTGAAGCTTTCTTT.

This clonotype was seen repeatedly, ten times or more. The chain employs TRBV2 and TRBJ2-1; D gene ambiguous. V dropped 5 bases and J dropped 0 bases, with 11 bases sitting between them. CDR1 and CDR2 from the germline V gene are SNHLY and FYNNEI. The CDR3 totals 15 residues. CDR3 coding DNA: TGTGCCAGCAGTTTCGGAGCGAGCTCCTACAATGAGCAGTTCTTC. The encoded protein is CASSFGASSYNEQFF.